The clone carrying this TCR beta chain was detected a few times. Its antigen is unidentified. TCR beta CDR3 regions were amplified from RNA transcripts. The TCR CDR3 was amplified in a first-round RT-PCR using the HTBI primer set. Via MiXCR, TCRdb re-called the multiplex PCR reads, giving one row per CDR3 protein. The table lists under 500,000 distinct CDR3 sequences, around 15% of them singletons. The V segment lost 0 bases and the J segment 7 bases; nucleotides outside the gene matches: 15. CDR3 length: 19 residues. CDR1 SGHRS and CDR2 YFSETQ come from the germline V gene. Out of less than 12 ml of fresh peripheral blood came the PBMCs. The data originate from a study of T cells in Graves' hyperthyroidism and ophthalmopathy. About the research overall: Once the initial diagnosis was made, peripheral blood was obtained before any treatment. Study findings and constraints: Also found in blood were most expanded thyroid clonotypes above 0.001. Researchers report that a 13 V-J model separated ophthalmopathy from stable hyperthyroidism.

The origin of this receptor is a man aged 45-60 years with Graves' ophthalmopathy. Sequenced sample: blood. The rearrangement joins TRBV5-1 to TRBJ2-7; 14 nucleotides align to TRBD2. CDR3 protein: CASSLASGLAGGLVREQYF. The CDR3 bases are TGCGCCAGCAGCTTGGCCTCTGGACTAGCGGGAGGCCTGGTGAGAGAGCAGTACTTC.